This TCR beta chain comes out of a study of shared clonotypes between healthy human individuals. Looking at the study overall: The people who gave samples were a couple of women and three men aged 18 to 49.

The protocol was immunoSEQ multiplex PCR, while the TCRdb copy is restricted to in-frame clones and leaves out a portion. The table has some 1 million clones, about three quarters seen once. Germline values: CDR1 SGHRS, CDR2 YFSETQ. The CDR3 is 13 residues long. V lost 0 bases to trimming and J lost 7 bases, with 8 bases between them. This chain uses TRBV5-1 with TRBJ1-5; D uncertain. Sequencing input: memory CD4+ T cells sorted from blood. Indicated subset: CD45RA-negative fraction. This TCR derives from a man younger than 30 in good health. CDR3 coding DNA: TGCGCCAGCAGCTTGGATTCGGCCCAGCCCCAGCATTTT. Translating it yields CASSLDSAQPQHF.